The source of this T cell receptor (beta chain) is a study of blood T cell repertoires in COVID-19. The protocol was immunoSEQ multiplex PCR, while the TCRdb copy is restricted to in-frame clones and leaves out a portion. The repertoire holds more than 95,000 clones, with approximately 83% as singletons. V was clipped by 0 bases and J by 2 bases, with 8 bases between them. CDR1 and CDR2 from the germline V gene are SGHNT and YYREEE (reference sequence). This CDR3 is built from 14 residues. The V and J genes are TRBV5-4 and TRBJ1-1, with TRBD1 as a possible D gene (6 bases). The clonotype comes from a man at least 80 years old with active or convalescent COVID-19. Sequencing was done on a sample of peripheral blood. The chain's CDR3 is CASSLGGGNTEAFF. The CDR3 DNA sequence: TGTGCCAGCAGCTTGGGAGGGGGAAACACTGAAGCTTTCTTT. The variable domain in full, with the rest retrieved from reference TRBV5-4 and TRBJ1-1, is ETGVTQSPTHLIKTRGQQVTLRCSSQSGHNTVSWYQQALGQGPQFIFQYYREEENGRGNFPPRFSGLQFPNYSSELNVNALELDDSALYLCASSLGGGNTEAFFGQGTRLTVV.